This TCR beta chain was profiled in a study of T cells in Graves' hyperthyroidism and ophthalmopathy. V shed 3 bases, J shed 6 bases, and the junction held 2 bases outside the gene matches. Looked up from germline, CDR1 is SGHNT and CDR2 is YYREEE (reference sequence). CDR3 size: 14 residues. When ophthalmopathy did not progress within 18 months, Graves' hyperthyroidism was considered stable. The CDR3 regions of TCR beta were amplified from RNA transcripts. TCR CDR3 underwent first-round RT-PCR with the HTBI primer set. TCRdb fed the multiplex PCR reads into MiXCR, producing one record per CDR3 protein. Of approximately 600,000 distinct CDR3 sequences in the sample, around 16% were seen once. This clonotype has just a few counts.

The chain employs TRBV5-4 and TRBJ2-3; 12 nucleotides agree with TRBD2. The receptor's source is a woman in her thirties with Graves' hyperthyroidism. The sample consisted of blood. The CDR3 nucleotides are TGTGCCAGCAGCTCCCTAGCGGGAGGGGATACGCAGTATTTT. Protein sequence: CASSSLAGGDTQYF.